Below, 27 T cell receptor beta chains from the same sample are listed, as sequenced in a study of PD-1 blockade in classical Hodgkin lymphoma. Exposure to brentuximab vedotin varied, and each patient had relapsed following autologous stem cell transplantation. Profiled with immunoSEQ multiplex PCR; TCRdb holds only in-frame clones, not every one. Altogether about 97,000 clones are present, approximately 80% being singletons, with the ten largest covering 10% to 15%. Specimen: peripheral blood mononuclear cells (PBMCs), collected at baseline. These receptors came from a human donor with classical Hodgkin lymphoma.

The J gene is TRBJ2-1, the V gene TRBV5-1; D might be TRBD1 (6 bases). CDR1 is SGHRS, CDR2 YFSETQ, per germline. The CDR3 has 15 amino acids. V dropped 4 bases and J dropped 8 bases, with 19 bases sitting between them. The CDR3 region is CASSLAGTLGDEQFF. The CDR3 bases are TGCGCCAGCAGCCTAGCCGGGACACTGGGCGATGAGCAGTTCTTC.

This clone has a handful of counts. The CDR3 DNA reads TGTGCCAGTATTCCCACGGGATCTGTAAACACTGAAGCTTTCTTT. Amino acid sequence: CASIPTGSVNTEAFF. The chain recombines TRBV25-1 with TRBJ1-1; D gene ambiguous. Germline CDR1 MGHDK, CDR2 SYGVNS. The V end lost 9 bases, the J end lost 2 bases, and 19 bases lay between the germline ends. The length of the CDR3 is 15 residues.

The rearrangement uses TRBV30 and TRBJ2-2; either TRBD1 or TRBD2 may fit D (5 bases each). The germline gives CDR1 GTSNPN, CDR2 SVGIG (reference sequence). This CDR3 has 14 amino acids. V was clipped by 0 bases and J by 4 bases, with 9 bases between them. In DNA, the CDR3 is TGTGCCTGGAGTGTACTTGGGGGCACCGGGGAGCTGTTTTTT. Encoded protein: CAWSVLGGTGELFF.

The V call is TRBV7-3, the J call TRBJ2-5; tentatively, D is TRBD1 (6 bases). The V and J ends lost 5 bases and 5 bases respectively, with 15 bases between them. Germline loops: CDR1 SGHTA, CDR2 FQGTGA. The length of the CDR3 is 14 residues. The CDR3 coding sequence is TGTGCCAGCAGCCCGAGGGGCCAGGGGGAGACCCAGTACTTC. Encoded protein: CASSPRGQGETQYF.

V gene TRBV11-1 combines with J gene TRBJ2-2, with 7 bases lining up with TRBD1. CDR3 length: 16 amino acids. After removal of 5 bases from V and 1 base from J, the junction contained 7 bases not matched to a gene. Germline assignment: CDR1 SGHAT and CDR2 FQDESV (reference sequence). DNA of the CDR3: TGTGCCAGCAGCGAACTGGGACAGAAGAACACCGGGGAGCTGTTTTTT. Its translation is CASSELGQKNTGELFF.

The chain combines TRBV4-2 with TRBJ2-3; the match to TRBD2 covers 11 bases. CDR3 length equals 17 residues. Looked up from germline, CDR1 is LGHNA and CDR2 is YNFKEQ. V lost 4 bases and J lost 4; bases outside the gene matches: 10. The chain's CDR3 is CASSPTLAGGASDTQYF. CDR3 in DNA: TGTGCCAGCAGCCCGACGCTAGCGGGAGGTGCTTCAGATACGCAGTATTTT.

This chain uses TRBV7-2 with TRBJ2-7; 8 nucleotides align to TRBD2. This CDR3 spans 15 amino acids. Germline V gene sequence: CDR1 SGHTA, CDR2 FQGNSA. V lost 2 bases, J lost 2 bases, and 5 bases stayed unmatched. The CDR3 nucleotides read TGTGCCAGCAGCTTATCTAGCGGGCTTACCTACGAGCAGTACTTC. This codes for CASSLSSGLTYEQYF.

The chain joins TRBV7-2 to TRBJ2-3, with D perhaps matching TRBD1 or TRBD2 (5 bases each). The V end was cut by 3 bases, the J end by 0 bases, with 13 bases between. The germline V gene encodes CDR1 SGHTA and CDR2 FQGNSA. The CDR3 length is 16 residues. CDR3 protein: CASSFMGPYSTDTQYF. CDR3 nucleotide sequence: TGTGCCAGCAGCTTTATGGGACCGTATAGCACAGATACGCAGTATTTT.

V and J are TRBV19 and TRBJ2-2; TRBD2 matches 8 bases. With V trimmed by 6 bases and J by 0 bases, 9 bases remained unmatched. CDR3 length equals 17 residues. CDR1 LNHDA and CDR2 SQIVND come from the germline V gene (reference sequence). The DNA for the CDR3 is TGTGCCAGTAGCCGGGGGGGCGGGAGGTCGAACACCGGGGAGCTGTTTTTT. It translates to CASSRGGGRSNTGELFF. The entire variable domain, with the rest obtained from reference TRBV19 and TRBJ2-2, is as follows: DGGITQSPKYLFRKEGQNVTLSCEQNLNHDAMYWYRQDPGQGLRLIYYSQIVNDFQKGDIAEGYSVSREKKESFPLTVTSAQKNPTAFYLCASSRGGGRSNTGELFFGEGSRLTVL.

In the case of this clone: The same CDR3 is also encoded by other DNA sequences in this sample. This chain links TRBV29-1 with TRBJ2-1; 7 bases are a match to TRBD2. The CDR3 contains 14 residues. Germline CDR1 SQVTM, CDR2 ANQGSEA. CDR3 residues: CSVPSGGSYNEQFF. For the CDR3, the DNA is TGCAGTGTGCCGTCTGGCGGGAGCTACAATGAGCAGTTCTTC.

The chain couples TRBV7-3 to TRBJ2-3; 10 positions match TRBD2. Germline V CDR1 and CDR2: SGHTA, FQGTGA. The CDR3 sequence is 16 residues long. V lost 4 bases, J lost 4 bases, and 8 bases stayed unmatched. The CDR3 loop is CASSSTAGGSADTQYF. CDR3 bases: TGTGCCAGCAGCTCAACAGCGGGAGGGAGCGCAGATACGCAGTATTTT.

This clone was seen a few times. The chain employs TRBV5-1 and TRBJ2-1; D might be TRBD2 (5 bases). The germline V gene has CDR1 SGHRS and CDR2 YFSETQ. Trimming pared 0 bases from V and 7 bases from J, leaving 8 bases between. The CDR3 runs to 13 residues. The CDR3 DNA follows: TGCGCCAGCAGCTTGGAACTAGTGAATGAGCAGTTCTTC. It encodes CASSLELVNEQFF.

The chain links TRBV7-2 to TRBJ2-2; no clear D. The CDR3 extends over 12 amino acids. Between the trimmed V and J ends, which lost 5 bases and 8 bases, there was a span of 9 bases. In germline, CDR1 is SGHTA, CDR2 FQGNSA. DNA for the CDR3: TGTGCCAGCAGCCAATATGGGGGGGAGCTGTTTTTT. This sequence encodes CASSQYGGELFF.

The V gene is TRBV11-3, the J gene TRBJ1-2; 8 bases align to TRBD1. The V gene's germline CDR1 is SGHNT and CDR2 YENEEA. The CDR3 contains 16 residues. J was trimmed by 4 bases and V by 1 base; bases with no gene match: 8. DNA of the CDR3: TGTGCCAGCAGCTTAGGGGACAGGCCGCTCCTCTATGGCTACACCTTC. It translates to CASSLGDRPLLYGYTF.

This sequence joins TRBV10-3 and TRBJ2-3, with 8 bases identical to TRBD1. Germline assignment: CDR1 ENHRY and CDR2 SYGVKD. V lost 5 bases, J lost 0 bases, and 7 bases stayed unmatched. This CDR3 is 16 amino acids long. Here the CDR3 reads CAISTGTGQSTDTQYF. CDR3 nucleotides: TGTGCCATCAGTACCGGGACAGGCCAAAGCACAGATACGCAGTATTTT.

The chain has TRBV6-1 and TRBJ2-3; 9 nucleotides match TRBD1. The ends lost 0 bases at V and 6 bases at J; junction bases unmatched: 1. In germline, CDR1 is MNHNS, CDR2 SASEGT. The CDR3 is made up of 14 amino acids. As DNA, the CDR3 is TGTGCCAGCAGTGAAGCGGGACAGGGCGATACGCAGTATTTT. It specifies CASSEAGQGDTQYF.

The V call is TRBV19, the J call TRBJ2-3, with TRBD2 matching 9 bases. The CDR3 sequence is 18 residues long. Per the germline V gene, CDR1 is LNHDA and CDR2 is SQIVND (reference sequence). The junction had 11 bases not matched to a gene; V was cut back by 4 bases and J by 0 bases. CDR3 nucleotide sequence: TGTGCCAGTAGTACCCCGCTAGCGGGAACGACTAGCACAGATACGCAGTATTTT. Amino acids: CASSTPLAGTTSTDTQYF.

The rearrangement uses TRBV7-9 and TRBJ2-3; D unresolved. Germline CDR1 is SEHNR and CDR2 is FQNEAQ (reference sequence). The CDR3 spans 13 residues. The ends were cut back, 5 bases at V and 4 bases at J, with 10 bases in the middle. The CDR3 bases are TGTGCCAGCAGCCCCGTCTGGGCAGATACGCAGTATTTT. The encoded protein is CASSPVWADTQYF. The variable domain in full, with the rest retrieved from reference TRBV7-9 and TRBJ2-3, is DTGVSQNPRHKITKRGQNVTFRCDPISEHNRLYWYRQTLGQGPEFLTYFQNEAQLEKSRLLSDRFSAERPKGSFSTLEIQRTEQGDSAMYLCASSPVWADTQYFGPGTRLTVL.

CDR3 sequence: CASAGGSGMNTEAFF. CDR3 nucleotide sequence: TGCGCCAGCGCCGGTGGGTCCGGGATGAACACTGAAGCTTTCTTT. The chain has TRBV5-1 and TRBJ1-1, with D unclear. This CDR3 contains 15 residues. Trimming shortened V by 7 bases and J by 0 bases, and 16 bases separated the two germline ends. Germline V gene data show CDR1 as SGHRS and CDR2 as YFSETQ.

The chain has TRBV7-8 and TRBJ2-3, with D hard to call. V was cut by 0 bases and J by 0 bases, with 16 bases left in between. The CDR3 is 18 residues long. The germline V gene has CDR1 SGHVS and CDR2 FQNEAQ. The CDR3 nucleotides read TGTGCCAGCAGCTTAGCGTATCGTCGCGGAGCTAGCACAGATACGCAGTATTTT. This codes for CASSLAYRRGASTDTQYF.

The rearrangement uses TRBV5-1 and TRBJ1-2; maybe TRBD1 (5 bases). The V and J ends lost 0 bases and 7 bases respectively, with 13 bases between them. The CDR3 contains 14 residues. CDR1 is SGHRS, CDR2 YFSETQ, per germline. CDR3 bases: TGCGCCAGCAGCTTGGGGGACGGCGGGGGTGGCTACACCTTC. It is translated as CASSLGDGGGGYTF.

The chain employs TRBV10-2 and TRBJ2-5; perhaps D is TRBD1 or TRBD2 (5 bases each). V lost 2 bases, J lost 1 base, and 11 bases lay in between. This CDR3 contains 15 residues. Germline CDR1 is WSHSY and CDR2 is SAAADI. CDR3 protein: CASSEGGGPQETQYF. CDR3 bases: TGCGCCAGCAGTGAGGGTGGGGGACCCCAAGAGACCCAGTACTTC.

This clone was seen a handful of times. The V and J genes are TRBV5-1 and TRBJ2-4; TRBD1 or TRBD2 may be the D gene (5 bases each). CDR1 and CDR2 (germline): SGHRS, YFSETQ. This CDR3 is built from 16 residues. The V gene lost 0 bases and the J gene lost 0 bases, with 10 bases spanning the gap. This chain's CDR3 is CASSLGDLLAKNIQYF. The CDR3 nucleotides read TGCGCCAGCAGCTTGGGGGACCTATTAGCCAAAAACATTCAGTACTTC. Filled out from reference TRBV5-1 and TRBJ2-4, the complete variable domain reads KAGVTQTPRYLIKTRGQQVTLSCSPISGHRSVSWYQQTPGQGLQFLFEYFSETQRNKGNFPGRFSGRQFSNSRSEMNVSTLELGDSALYLCASSLGDLLAKNIQYFGAGTRLSVL.

A few counts support this clone. The chain couples TRBV28 to TRBJ1-2, with D tentatively TRBD1 (6 bases). Germline V lookup: CDR1 MDHEN, CDR2 SYDVKM. The V and J ends lost 5 bases and 7 bases respectively, with 17 bases between them. The CDR3 is 14 residues long. The CDR3 is CASSEGGQISGYTF. In DNA, the CDR3 is TGTGCCAGCAGTGAGGGGGGGCAGATTAGTGGCTACACCTTC.

V is TRBV2 and J is TRBJ2-2; D gene ambiguous. This CDR3 is built from 12 residues. Germline values: CDR1 SNHLY, CDR2 FYNNEI. V was trimmed by 4 bases and J by 4 bases, leaving 4 bases between them. The CDR3 here is CASSAFTGELFF. In DNA, the CDR3 is TGTGCCAGCAGTGCTTTCACCGGGGAGCTGTTTTTT.

V and J are TRBV9 and TRBJ2-7; 8 positions match TRBD1. V shed 4 bases and J 4 bases; nucleotides not matched to a gene: 10. CDR1 is SGDLS and CDR2 is YYNGEE in the germline V gene. The CDR3 contains 15 residues. The DNA for the CDR3 is TGTGCCAGCAGCTTACGGACAGGGCAAATTTACGAGCAGTACTTC. Its protein is CASSLRTGQIYEQYF.

V is TRBV5-4 and J is TRBJ1-5; possibly TRBD1 for D (6 bases). CDR1 is SGHNT, CDR2 YYREEE, per germline (reference sequence). This CDR3 spans 15 amino acids. Trimming stripped 1 base from V and 4 bases from J, with 12 bases between. CDR3 coding DNA: TGTGCCAGCAGCTTGCAAGGGGGGAAGAATCAGCCCCAGCATTTT. It codes for CASSLQGGKNQPQHF.